Each of the 3 T cell receptor beta chains below was sequenced from the same sample in a study of T cell responses to AZD1222 COVID-19 vaccine. Profiling relied on immunoSEQ multiplex PCR, and the TCRdb table lists in-frame clones only, not all of them. This repertoire shows 95,000 to 150,000 clones, roughly nine tenths found once; its top ten account for around 1.8%. The sample here was peripheral blood, taken on day 0 of AZD1222 vaccination. These receptors all stem from an adult in good health.

V and J are TRBV7-9 and TRBJ2-5, with unresolved D. CDR1 is SEHNR, CDR2 FQNEAQ, per germline (reference sequence). Trimming removed 5 bases at V and 3 bases at J, with 7 bases between. This CDR3 is built from 12 residues. CDR3 coding DNA: TGTGCCAGCAGCCCTAATGAAGAGACCCAGTACTTC. It translates to CASSPNEETQYF.

The V call is TRBV30, the J call TRBJ2-7, with TRBD1 as a possible D gene (6 bases). This CDR3 is built from 15 residues. Trimming stripped 0 bases from V and 1 base from J, with 13 bases between. Germline CDR1 and CDR2: GTSNPN and SVGIG (reference sequence). The CDR3 here is CAWSVAAGESYEQYF. The CDR3 nucleotides are TGTGCCTGGAGTGTAGCGGCAGGGGAATCCTACGAGCAGTACTTC.

For the CDR3, the DNA is TGTGCCACCAGTGACCCAAGCACAGATACGCAGTATTTT. It codes for CATSDPSTDTQYF. This sequence joins TRBV24-1 and TRBJ2-3; D is uncertain. This CDR3 has 13 residues. Germline CDR1 reads KGHDR; CDR2 reads SFDVKD. V was shortened by 4 bases and J by 0 bases, with 4 bases between the two germline ends.